Shown below are 20 T cell receptor beta chains from a single sample sequenced in a study of CD8 T cells in ankylosing spondylitis. General observations from the study: What seemed typical of ankylosing spondylitis blood was a TCR beta motif built from roughly eight highly homologous variants.

TCRdb reanalysed the 5' RACE reads using MiXCR and keeps one entry per CDR3 protein. The table lists roughly 400,000 distinct CDR3 sequences, 20% to 25% of them singletons. These TCRs are of unknown antigen specificity. The specimen was blood, either unsorted or a sorted T cell fraction (not recorded which). Receptors were obtained from a male donor with ankylosing spondylitis.

This clonotype was found a few times. The chain couples TRBV27 to TRBJ2-7; D unresolved. CDR1 and CDR2 (germline): MNHEY, SMNVEV (reference sequence). The CDR3 consists of 13 residues. The V and J ends lost 4 bases and 6 bases respectively, with 13 bases between them. CDR3 coding DNA: TGTGCCAGCAGTTCCTCCTTGACCCTCGAGCAGTACTTC. It yields the protein CASSSSLTLEQYF.

This clonotype was seen only once. V and J are TRBV4-1 and TRBJ2-5, with a tentative D call TRBD2 (6 bases). CDR1 and CDR2 (germline): MGHRA, YSYEKL. V dropped 2 bases and J dropped 4 bases, with 8 bases sitting between them. CDR3 length: 13 amino acids. The CDR3 sequence is CASSQWRGETQYF. CDR3 nucleotide sequence: TGCGCCAGCAGCCAATGGAGGGGAGAGACCCAGTACTTC.

This clonotype has a handful of counts. This chain connects TRBV5-1 to TRBJ2-7, with D hard to call. Germline loops: CDR1 SGHRS, CDR2 YFSETQ. This CDR3 is built from 13 residues. V dropped 4 bases and J dropped 3 bases, with 11 bases sitting between them. The CDR3 region is CASSPQDGYEQYF. The DNA of the CDR3 is TGCGCCAGCAGCCCCCAGGATGGCTACGAGCAGTACTTC.

This clonotype was seen a few times. The chain links TRBV11-3 to TRBJ2-5; the D gene could be TRBD1 or TRBD2 (8 bases each). Deletions cut 3 bases from V and 5 bases from J, with 19 bases between. Germline values: CDR1 SGHNT, CDR2 YENEEA. The CDR3 sequence is 16 residues long. The CDR3 loop is CASSFRGLAGGETQYF. The CDR3 bases are TGTGCCAGCAGCTTCAGGGGGCTAGCGGGTGGGGAGACCCAGTACTTC.

In its sample, this clonotype was seen a few times. The chain employs TRBV5-1 and TRBJ1-1, with 10 nucleotides matching TRBD1. The CDR3 loop spans 14 amino acids. V shed 4 bases and J 5 bases; nucleotides not matched to a gene: 5. In germline, CDR1 is SGHRS, CDR2 YFSETQ. DNA of the CDR3: TGCGCCAGCAGCACGACAGGGGGCGAGACTGAAGCTTTCTTT. This codes for CASSTTGGETEAFF.

The V call is TRBV20-1, the J call TRBJ2-3; D remains ambiguous. Germline CDR1 reads DFQATT; CDR2 reads SNEGSKA (reference sequence). Trimming took off 3 bases at V and 2 bases at J, with 12 bases between the two ends. The CDR3 runs to 14 residues. CDR3 DNA: TGCAGTGCTAGCGGACCCTCGGACACAGATACGCAGTATTTT. Its protein product is CSASGPSDTDTQYF.

J is TRBJ1-2 and V is TRBV3-1; D gene uncertain. Trimming stripped 2 bases from V and 2 bases from J, with 15 bases between. Looked up from germline, CDR1 is LGHDT and CDR2 is YNNKEL (reference sequence). The CDR3 runs 16 residues. The CDR3 sequence: CASSQTGRPGNYGYTF. CDR3 DNA sequence: TGTGCCAGCAGCCAAACTGGACGCCCCGGGAACTATGGCTACACCTTC.

This clonotype was detected only a few times. The J gene is TRBJ1-5, the V gene TRBV19; D remains unclear. CDR1 is LNHDA and CDR2 is SQIVND in the germline V gene (reference sequence). With 6 bases removed from V and 1 base from J, the gap between germline ends came to 13 bases. The CDR3 runs 15 residues. In DNA, the CDR3 is TGTGCCAGTAGACCGAGGACGGAAAGCAATCAGCCCCAGCATTTT. Translated: CASRPRTESNQPQHF.

The chain couples TRBV2 to TRBJ2-7; 10 bases are shared with TRBD2. Germline V CDR1 and CDR2: SNHLY, FYNNEI. There are 14 residues in the CDR3. Trimming removed 9 bases from V and 5 bases from J; junction bases left unmatched: 10. The chain's CDR3 is CARGLAGVSHEQYF. In DNA, the CDR3 is TGTGCCAGGGGGCTAGCGGGAGTTTCCCACGAGCAGTACTTC.

The chain employs TRBV20-1 and TRBJ1-2, with D unresolved. The CDR3 runs to 10 residues. From germline, CDR1 is DFQATT and CDR2 SNEGSKA (reference sequence). V gave up 0 bases and J gave up 8 bases, with 4 bases separating them. The CDR3 sequence is CSARDVGYTF. In nucleotides, the CDR3 is TGCAGTGCTAGAGATGTGGGCTACACCTTC.

The chain couples TRBV12-3 or TRBV12-4 to TRBJ1-6, with D unclear. The length of the CDR3 is 15 residues. With 3 bases removed from V and 6 bases from J, the gap between germline ends came to 12 bases. The CDR3 region has the DNA TGTGCCAGCAGTTTTAAAGGGAATGGTAATTCACCCCTCCACTTT. Protein: CASSFKGNGNSPLHF.

This chain uses TRBV6-2 or TRBV6-3 with TRBJ1-5; 7 bases align to TRBD1. V lost 7 bases to trimming and J lost 4 bases; unmatched junction nucleotides: 1. Per the germline V gene, CDR1 is MNHEY and CDR2 is SVGEGT. CDR3 size: 12 residues. Here the CDR3 reads CASTRGNQPQHF. CDR3 nucleotide sequence: TGTGCCAGCACCAGGGGGAATCAGCCCCAGCATTTT.

The chain is built from TRBV5-1 and TRBJ2-3; 11 nucleotides match TRBD2. With V trimmed by 3 bases and J by 3 bases, 6 bases remained unmatched. The germline V gene encodes CDR1 SGHRS and CDR2 YFSETQ. The CDR3 is made up of 16 amino acids. The chain's CDR3 is CASSYRLAGRTDTQYF. DNA for the CDR3: TGCGCCAGCAGCTATCGACTAGCGGGAAGGACAGATACGCAGTATTTT.

This clonotype was observed a handful of times. The chain carries TRBV7-9 and TRBJ1-5, with D hard to call. CDR1 and CDR2 from the germline V gene are SEHNR and FQNEAQ (reference sequence). V lost 2 bases to trimming and J lost 5 bases, with 4 bases between them. The CDR3 contains 12 residues. The CDR3 here is CASSLTHQPQHF. In nucleotides, the CDR3 is TGTGCCAGCAGCTTAACACATCAGCCCCAGCATTTT. Using reference TRBV7-9 and TRBJ1-5 for the parts outside the CDR3, the full variable domain is DTGVSQNPRHKITKRGQNVTFRCDPISEHNRLYWYRQTLGQGPEFLTYFQNEAQLEKSRLLSDRFSAERPKGSFSTLEIQRTEQGDSAMYLCASSLTHQPQHFGDGTRLSIL.

This clonotype has at least ten counts. The rearrangement joins TRBV7-2 to TRBJ1-5; TRBD1 matches at 9 bases. V lost 5 bases, J lost 3 bases, and 8 bases stayed unmatched. The CDR3 has 16 amino acids. From germline, CDR1 is SGHTA and CDR2 FQGNSA. In DNA, the CDR3 is TGTGCCAGCAGCCACTCCGGGACAGGGTTCAATCAGCCCCAGCATTTT. Translation gives CASSHSGTGFNQPQHF.

This clonotype was counted a few times. The genes are TRBV19 and TRBJ1-1; D not certain. Per the germline V gene, CDR1 is LNHDA and CDR2 is SQIVND (reference sequence). CDR3 length: 17 residues. V was clipped by 5 bases and J by 1 base, with 20 bases between them. The DNA of the CDR3 is TGTGCCAGTAGTTTTCGGAAGGGCGTAAGGAAGAACACTGAAGCTTTCTTT. Translation gives CASSFRKGVRKNTEAFF.

The chain recombines TRBV7-2 with TRBJ2-7; weak D call: TRBD1 (6 bases). The CDR3 covers 14 residues. CDR1 is SGHTA and CDR2 is FQGNSA in the germline V gene. The V gene lost 0 bases and the J gene lost 2 bases, with 8 bases spanning the gap. The chain's CDR3 is CASSLARDTYEQYF. CDR3 bases: TGTGCCAGCAGCTTAGCCCGGGACACCTACGAGCAGTACTTC.

There are a few counts of this clonotype. The CDR3 coding sequence is TGTGCCACCAGCTTCGGACTAGCATCCTACGAGCAGTACTTC. Encoded protein: CATSFGLASYEQYF. The J gene is TRBJ2-7, the V gene TRBV15, with TRBD2 matching 8 bases. Germline lookup yields CDR1 LNHNV and CDR2 YYDKDF (reference sequence). J gave up 1 base and V 5 bases, and 4 bases lay outside the gene matches. The CDR3 extends over 14 amino acids.

DNA for the CDR3: TGCAGTGCCTTGAATAGCTACGAGCAGTACTTC. Translation gives CSALNSYEQYF. The chain links TRBV20-1 to TRBJ2-7, with D unclear. This CDR3 comprises 11 residues. CDR1 and CDR2 (germline): DFQATT, SNEGSKA (reference sequence). Deletions cut 6 bases from V and 3 bases from J, with 9 bases between.

This clonotype turned up a few times. The chain recombines TRBV10-3 with TRBJ2-3; D remains unclear. CDR1 is ENHRY and CDR2 is SYGVKD in the germline V gene. This CDR3 contains 12 residues. V lost 6 bases to trimming and J lost 4 bases, with 8 bases between them. CDR3 bases: TGTGCCATCAGCCTGACGTCAGATACGCAGTATTTT. Translating gives CAISLTSDTQYF.